These T cell receptor beta chains were read from a single sample in a study of blood T cell repertoires in COVID-19. The data were produced by immunoSEQ multiplex PCR, yet TCRdb's version contains in-frame clones alone and is incomplete. This repertoire shows approximately 290,000 clones, approximately 90% found once; its top ten account for roughly 0.8%. The material sequenced was peripheral blood. The receptors were sampled from a man aged 25-40 years with acute or convalescent COVID-19. CDR3s include the opening cysteine and the closing phenylalanine or tryptophan. The order of the fields is J gene, clone size, D gene, V gene, CDR3 DNA, CDR3 protein. The D gene is left open where the match is weak. Clone size, where shown, is once, few, many, or a class for clones that have expanded.

>TRBJ1-5|-|TRBD1|TRBV28
TGTGCCAGCAGTTTTTCGGGACAGCCCAATCAGCCCCAGCATTTT
CASSFSGQPNQPQHF
>TRBJ2-7|-|-|TRBV30
TGTGCCTGGAGTGTACAGGCACAGCAGTACTTC
CAWSVQAQQYF
>TRBJ1-5|-|-|TRBV3-1/TRBV3-2
TGTGCCAGCAGCCAAGATAGGGGAGGTGGCAATCAGCCCCAGCATTTT
CASSQDRGGGNQPQHF
>TRBJ2-7|-|TRBD1|TRBV5-6
TGTGCCAGCAGCTCGCTTCAGGGGGCAAGTAGCGAGCAGTACTTC
CASSSLQGASSEQYF
>TRBJ2-7|-|-|TRBV4-1
TGCGCCAGCAGCCCATCAGGGAACGGGTACGAGCAGTACTTC
CASSPSGNGYEQYF
>TRBJ2-1|-|TRBD2|TRBV14
TGTGCCAGCAGCCACCGACTGCGGGGGGCCTACAATGAGCAGTTCTTC
CASSHRLRGAYNEQFF
>TRBJ2-7|-|-|TRBV18
TGTGCCAGCTCACCGAGACTCGGACAGTACGAGCAGTACTTC
CASSPRLGQYEQYF
>TRBJ1-3|-|TRBD1|TRBV19
TGTGCCAGTAGTGATCGAGGGGGCTACGGAAACACCATATATTTT
CASSDRGGYGNTIYF
>TRBJ1-2|-|-|TRBV5-6
TGTGCCAGCAGGAGGGAGGATGGCTACACCTTC
CASRREDGYTF
>TRBJ1-2|-|-|TRBV11-2
TGTGCCAGCAGCAACCTGAGGGCGGGGGGCGCGGATGAAAACTATGGCTACACCTTC
CASSNLRAGGADENYGYTF
>TRBJ2-7|few|TRBD1|TRBV27
TGTGCCAGCAGTTTTAACAGGGGGTACGAGCAGTACTTC
CASSFNRGYEQYF
>TRBJ2-3|-|-|TRBV11-3
TGTGCCAGCAGCTTCTCGGGAGCAGATACGCAGTATTTT
CASSFSGADTQYF
>TRBJ1-2|once|-|TRBV6-5
TGTGCCAGCCTGGGGACACCCCTCGGTGGCTACACCTTC
CASLGTPLGGYTF
>TRBJ1-5|once|-|TRBV12-3/TRBV12-4
TGTGCCAGCAGTGAAGGGGAGGCGCCCCAGCATTTT
CASSEGEAPQHF
>TRBJ2-5|-|-|TRBV21-1
TGTGCCAGCAGAAGAGGGTCAGCCTTTCAAGAGACCCAGTACTTC
CASRRGSAFQETQYF
>TRBJ2-2|-|-|TRBV30
TGTGCCTGGAGGGAGGGGTGGGTCGCGAACACCGGGGAGCTGTTTTTT
CAWREGWVANTGELFF
>TRBJ2-7|-|TRBD2|TRBV14
TGTGCCAGCAGTACCGGGACTAGCGTATCCCACGAGCAGTACTTC
CASSTGTSVSHEQYF
>TRBJ1-1|-|TRBD1|TRBV2
TGTGCCAGCAGTGTGGACAGGGCGCCGAAGGCTGAAGCTTTCTTT
CASSVDRAPKAEAFF
>TRBJ1-1|once|-|TRBV9
TGTGCCAGCAGCGCCCGACCGGTCAGAGGGACTGAAGCTTTCTTT
CASSARPVRGTEAFF
>TRBJ1-2|-|-|TRBV5-1
TGCGCCAGCAGCTTGGATCAGGGTTATGGCTACACCTTC
CASSLDQGYGYTF
>TRBJ2-4|-|-|TRBV28
TGTGCCAGCAGTTTTGGGTTGGGGCCCCAAAACATTCAGTACTTC
CASSFGLGPQNIQYF
>TRBJ2-7|-|-|TRBV5-4
TGTGCCAGCAGCTTGACAGGCTACGAGCAGTACTTC
CASSLTGYEQYF
>TRBJ1-3|-|-|TRBV5-5
TGTGCCAGCAGCTTGATAGCGCCTGGAAACACCATATATTTT
CASSLIAPGNTIYF
>TRBJ2-7|-|-|TRBV2
TGTGCCAGCAGAGGGACTGGTGCTCTTACCTCCTACGAGCAGTACTTC
CASRGTGALTSYEQYF
>TRBJ2-2|-|TRBD1|TRBV7-7
TGTGCTCGTCGCATCCCGGGACAGCTACACCGGGGAGCTGTTTTT
CARRIPGQLHRGAVF
>TRBJ1-1|few|-|TRBV10-3
TGTGCCATCAGTGGCGCTACCATGAACACTGAAGCTTTCTTT
CAISGATMNTEAFF
>TRBJ1-3|-|TRBD1|TRBV5-4
TGTGCCAGCAGCGACTGGACAGGGGGAAACACCATATATTTT
CASSDWTGGNTIYF
>TRBJ1-1|-|-|TRBV4-1
TGCGCCAGCAGCCAAGGCTCCCGGGAATTTGTCACTGAAGCTTTCTTT
CASSQGSREFVTEAFF
>TRBJ1-6|-|TRBD1|TRBV19
TGTGCCAGTAGTACGACAGGGTTGAATTCACCCCTCCACTTT
CASSTTGLNSPLHF
>TRBJ2-7|-|-|TRBV21-1
-
CASSKVAGGNNYEQYF
>TRBJ2-3|-|-|TRBV7-9
TGTGCCAGCAGCTTAAAGACCCAGCGGACCCCATACCTCACAGATACGCAGTATTTT
CASSLKTQRTPYLTDTQYF
>TRBJ2-1|-|TRBD2|TRBV9
TGTGCCAGCAGCGTAGAAGGTAGCGGGTCGCTCTATGAGCAGTTCTTC
CASSVEGSGSLYEQFF
>TRBJ1-2|-|TRBD1|TRBV19
TGTGCCAGTACCTTGACAGGGGTGAACTATGGCTACACCTTC
CASTLTGVNYGYTF
>TRBJ2-1|-|-|TRBV10-2
TGCGCCAGCAGTTTAAGATCAGGAGAGCAGTTCTTC
CASSLRSGEQFF
>TRBJ2-3|once|TRBD2|TRBV19
TGTGCCAGTAGTATAGAAGGTAGCGGGGCCACAGATACGCAGTATTTT
CASSIEGSGATDTQYF
>TRBJ1-6|-|-|TRBV27
TGTGCCAGCCATGGGGTCGGTGGAGGCTATAATTCACCCCTCCACTTT
CASHGVGGGYNSPLHF
>TRBJ1-2|-|-|TRBV5-1
TGCGCCAGCAGCCCTGACATACAGGGCAACTATGGCTACACCTTC
CASSPDIQGNYGYTF
>TRBJ1-1|-|TRBD1|TRBV5-4
TGTGCCAGCAGCAGCCGACAGGGACGGAGTACTGAAGCTTTCTTT
CASSSRQGRSTEAFF
>TRBJ1-2|few|-|TRBV7-2
TGTGCCAGCAGCTTAATGCAGACAGTGGACTATGGCTACACCTTC
CASSLMQTVDYGYTF
>TRBJ1-2|-|-|TRBV10-3
TGTGCCATCCGGGACTCTAACTATGGCTACACCTTC
CAIRDSNYGYTF
>TRBJ1-6|-|TRBD1|TRBV5-5
TGTGCCAGCAGCGTGGGACAGGGTGCGTCACCCCTCCACTTT
CASSVGQGASPLHF
>TRBJ2-3|-|-|TRBV20-1
TGCAGTGCTAGTTGGAGGGGCCGGAGCACAGATACGCAGTATTTT
CSASWRGRSTDTQYF
>TRBJ1-1|-|-|TRBV12-3/TRBV12-4
TGTGCCAGCAGTTTTGGGGGCAGAGAAGCTTTCTTT
CASSFGGREAFF
>TRBJ2-1|-|-|TRBV6-1
TGTGCCAGCAGTGAAATGCGGACAGCTGTCTCCTACAATGAGCAGTTCTTC
CASSEMRTAVSYNEQFF
>TRBJ2-5|once|-|TRBV29-1
TGCAGCGTACGCCATGGACAGACTCAGTCAGGGGCGACCCAGTACTTC
CSVRHGQTQSGATQYF
>TRBJ1-4|-|TRBD1|TRBV5-1
TGCGCCAGCAGCTCGATGCCCCCGGGACAGGGTGGGGAAAAACTGTTTTTT
CASSSMPPGQGGEKLFF
>TRBJ1-1|once|-|TRBV10-3
TGTGCCATCAGCTCAGGGAACACTGAAGCTTTCTTT
CAISSGNTEAFF
>TRBJ2-7|-|TRBD2|TRBV27
TGTGCCAGCAGTCCCCTTTCTAGCGGGAGGCCCTACGAGCAGTACTTC
CASSPLSSGRPYEQYF
>TRBJ1-1|-|TRBD1|TRBV12-3/TRBV12-4
TGTGCCAGCAGTCCATCGACAGGGCAAACAGCTTTCTTT
CASSPSTGQTAFF
>TRBJ2-1|-|-|TRBV19
TGTGCCAGGTGGTACGTTTCTACCTACAATGAGCAGTTCTTC
CARWYVSTYNEQFF
>TRBJ2-7|-|TRBD2|TRBV28
TGTGCCAGCAGTCCGAGACTAGCGGGAGAGAGCGAGCAGTACTTC
CASSPRLAGESEQYF
>TRBJ1-3|-|-|TRBV12-3/TRBV12-4
TGTGCCAGCAGCCGCGCGGGAAACACCATATATTTT
CASSRAGNTIYF
>TRBJ2-3|-|TRBD2|TRBV24-1
TGTGCCACCAGTCCACAGACTAGCGGGAGATGGGGTACGCAGTATTTT
CATSPQTSGRWGTQYF
>TRBJ2-7|-|-|TRBV3-1/TRBV3-2
TGTGCCAGCAGCCGAGGGGGCGAGCAGTACTTC
CASSRGGEQYF
>TRBJ2-1|-|TRBD2|TRBV28
TGTGCCAGCAGGGGAGCGGGAGTACAAGAGCAGTTCTTC
CASRGAGVQEQFF